This record looks at one TCR beta chain sequence and its context. TCRdb's copy holds only in-frame clones and misses some; the assay was immunoSEQ multiplex PCR. Of 100,000 or so clones in the sample, over 60% are singletons; the top ten hold over 9.5%. This specimen belongs to a study of control samples from healthy donors and cancer patients. Germline CDR1 and CDR2: MNHEY and SVGAGI. V lost 6 bases, J lost 4 bases, and 12 bases lay in between. The CDR3 is 13 amino acids. This TCR derives from a woman in her twenties or thirties in good health. V usage is TRBV6-5 and J usage is TRBJ1-2; D gene uncertain. Sequencing was done on a sample of blood. The CDR3 spells CASRGKNLYGYTF. The DNA of the CDR3 is TGTGCCAGCAGAGGGAAAAACCTCTATGGCTACACCTTC.